Below, one TCR beta chain is given with its context. Its antigen is not identified. These data are taken from a study of cytomegalovirus exposure and HLA in healthy donors. Vbeta (60) and Jbeta (13) primers were used in the PCR. Authors' methods: There were 80 million to 95 million unique TCR beta chains by a later count, and 8.5 million to 14 million of them were shared. Produced via immunoSEQ multiplex PCR; TCRdb's table is partial and in-frame only. V and J calls and clone size are as listed in that table; D and trimming were resolved from the DNA. Seen here are 200,000 to 250,000 clones, 82% observed once, and the top ten hold 5% to 6.5%. General study points: A later analysis found most CMV-associated TCR beta chains apparently HLA-restricted.

This sequence originates from a middle-aged woman in good health and CMV-seropositive. Sequenced: PBMCs.

The DNA of the CDR3 is TGCGCCAGCAGCCAGACAGGGTGGGAGACCCAGTACTTC. Protein: CASSQTGWETQYF. The rearrangement joins TRBV4-3 to TRBJ2-5; TRBD1 matches at 7 bases. V trimming: 3 bases; J trimming: 5 bases; junction bases outside the gene matches: 3. This CDR3 has 13 residues. The germline V gene encodes CDR1 LGHNA and CDR2 YSLEER.